This T cell receptor (beta chain) was captured by sequencing in a study of blood T cell repertoires in COVID-19. Germline-derived CDR1 and CDR2 are MNHNY and SVGAGI (reference sequence). This CDR3 region has 13 residues. V shed 2 bases and J shed 3 bases, with 6 bases lying between them. Data came from immunoSEQ multiplex PCR; TCRdb stores just in-frame clones and leaves some out. The sample holds about 180,000 clones, 75% to 85% seen once. The sequencing sample was made of peripheral blood. The chain uses TRBV6-6 and TRBJ2-3, with unresolved D. This clonotype was sampled from a human donor in a cohort sampled during active COVID-19. The CDR3 nucleotides read TGTGCCAGCAGTTACGGCAGAACAGATACGCAGTATTTT. As protein: CASSYGRTDTQYF.